This T cell receptor (beta chain) comes out of a study of cytomegalovirus exposure and HLA in healthy donors (TCRdb year 2017). A note on the overall study: In an earlier analysis of some 550 of the donors, 276 Gb of sequence data and about 110 million unique TCR beta sequences from 150 million to 200 million T cells were reported. Roughly 300 gigabases of sequencing data and around 85 million unique TCR sequences made up an early release that covered 500 to 700 HLA-typed donors. Among the roughly 400 genotyped donors, around 81% belonged to the genetic ancestry cluster associated with self-reported Caucasian donors. The aim of the study was to test whether cataloging public T cell receptors could identify signatures of past pathogen exposure. The study used immunosequencing to profile the T cell repertoires of hundreds of subjects and linked those repertoires to cytomegalovirus serostatus. Along with the approximately 620-subject first cohort, a separate validation cohort of 120 different subjects was used. To predict cytomegalovirus infection status, the study combined high-throughput TCR immunosequencing, statistical association of individual TCRs with disease status, and machine learning. In a later analysis, previously published TCR beta repertoires from about 670 donors were re-analyzed and high-resolution HLA genotyping was added so that TCR occurrence patterns could be studied. The later analysis used no new phenotypic data to find candidate immune exposures, relying instead on TCR beta sequences and their occurrence across donors. An earlier analysis of 587 of the donors used high-throughput TCR beta sequencing to judge whether each TCR beta V gene segment behaved as functional or pseudogenic. Donor age, sex, ethnicity and CMV serostatus were collected together with the repertoire data. A later genetic analysis used genome-wide SNP genotypes for about 60% of the 666 donors, treating that subset as a discovery cohort. All discovery cohort repertoires had been generated on a single sequencing platform. Both class I and class II loci were covered by HLA typing, at four-digit resolution. Typing coverage differed by locus: A, B, C, DRB1 and DQB1 were typed in roughly 620-630 donors, DQA1 in 522, DPA1 in roughly 590, and DPB1 in roughly 450. Four or five DR-DQ haplotypes were handled as single units for association and clustering because linkage in the cohort was strong. On average, 235,054 unique TCR beta nucleotide sequences were sequenced per donor among 398 genotyped donors of the cohort, with roughly 20% of those sequences being non-productive.

The protocol used for the library was the immunoSEQ multiplex PCR assay. For the multiplex PCR, a mixture combining 60 forward primers for TCR Vbeta segments and 13 reverse primers for TCR Jbeta segments was used. The CDR3 region of rearranged TCR beta genes was amplified from genomic DNA with a multiplex PCR assay. The Illumina HiSeq System was used to sequence the amplified TCR beta libraries as 87-base-pair reads. The authors' pipeline ran thus. In a later analysis, approximately 74 million unique TCR beta chains were counted across the roughly 610 repertoires, and roughly 9.9 million of these chains were shared by at least two donors. A nearest-neighbor algorithm error-corrected the raw reads and collapsed the reads into unique sequences, merging closely related sequences to remove PCR and sequencing errors. To assign V, D and J gene segments, CDR3 sequences were aligned to IMGT reference sequences. For a sequence to be retained, at least a six-nucleotide match to both a V gene segment and a J gene segment was required. A rearrangement counted as productive if the CDR3 had no stop codons and remained in frame with V and J, and every other rearrangement counted as non-productive. Following IMGT convention, CDR3 was defined as the stretch from the second conserved V-encoded cysteine to the conserved J-encoded phenylalanine. The earlier analysis of roughly 590 of the donors excluded sequences that lacked an unambiguous match to a single V gene segment. In an earlier analysis of 587 of the donors, V segments were called functional above 56.7% productive rearrangements and were called segregating when the between-donor standard deviation exceeded 5%. A statistical classification framework was built for diagnosing cytomegalovirus status from the catalog of TCR beta chain sequences. In a later analysis, V and J genes were assigned by comparing TCR nucleotide sequences against IMGT/GENE-DB human TR gene sequences. In a later analysis, CDR3 sequences and most-parsimonious VDJ recombination scenarios were assigned using the TCRdist pipeline. In a later analysis, each TCR beta chain was defined by its CDR3 amino acid sequence together with its V-gene family, and reads lacking a unique V-gene family were excluded. To address suspected cross-contamination and a sequencing artifact, a later analysis removed a few hundred highly shared, low-generation-probability nucleotide sequences. For each public chain, a later analysis derived a clonal expansion index from normalized ranks of inferred template counts within each repertoire. Generation probabilities in a later analysis came from a VDJ recombination model fitted to out-of-frame rearrangements, and those results were checked against IGoR. A later analysis scored TCR-TCR, TCR-HLA and TCR-CMV co-occurrence with hypergeometric tests, applying a repertoire-size bias correction to TCR pairs. A later analysis estimated false discovery rates by permuting HLA or CMV assignments 20 times. In a later analysis, co-occurring TCRs were grouped using DBSCAN, and TCRdist sequence similarity was added for clustering within HLA-allele-positive subsets. Repertoires with fewer than 30,000 or more than 120,000 public chains were left out of co-occurrence clustering, as were roughly five repertoires with anomalous nucleotide sharing. Sourced from immuneACCESS, this table was stored by TCRdb with only in-frame sequences that have V and J called. A share of the clones is absent; for the studies checked, an unresolved V gene accounts for under half, and the remainder has no known explanation. V, J and clone size are those of that table, while D and trimming were read from the DNA. The sample contains around 250,000 clones, 75% to 85% of them found a single time. About 8% of the sample belongs to the ten largest clones.

In the case of this clone: Its antigen specificity is not known. No base-level quality is on record; no much larger clone is a single base apart.

Results the study describes overall, beyond this receptor: HLA typing was unavailable for some donors at each locus, so association tests used only the typed subset. In a later analysis, HLA-associated TCR beta chains showed more clonal expansion and lower generation probabilities than non-associated chains that were equally common. In a later analysis, over 15,000 TCR beta sequences were associated with specific HLA alleles at a false discovery rate of 0.05. A total of about 150 TCR beta chains were listed by the study as associated with cytomegalovirus. In an earlier analysis of roughly 500 of the donors, most TCR beta V segments appeared in productive rearrangements about 87% or about 30% of the time, broadly matching IMGT annotations. Cytomegalovirus status was reported to be diagnosed by the classifier with high specificity and sensitivity in both the original and validation cohorts. Assigning TCR associations to individual alleles was difficult when HLA alleles, especially DR and DQ, strongly co-occurred. According to a later analysis, most CMV-associated TCR beta chains appeared to be HLA-restricted, and the HLA associations seemed to be driven largely by CMV exposure. In a later genetic analysis, a missense DCLRE1C variant was associated with V-gene and J-gene trimming of TCR beta chains, and the association was replicated in an independent cohort. According to a later analysis, parvovirus B19, influenza, CMV and Epstein-Barr virus appeared linked to several top co-occurrence clusters. The presence/absence analyses assumed that sequencing depth was roughly uniform across donors, and that assumption may not be true. In a later analysis, TCR association rates were found to vary across HLA loci, with the most associated TCRs seen for DRB1 alleles and the fewest for HLA-C alleles. In vitro tests confirmed that a few of the cytomegalovirus-associated TCR beta chains recognize cytomegalovirus antigens. In this cohort, only TCR beta chains were sequenced, and detectable features were limited by the absence of alpha or paired-chain data. According to a later genetic analysis, donors in an Asian-associated ancestry cluster had fewer N-insertions in productive TCRs than the approximately 670-donor mean. While some public TCRs were present in many individuals, most TCR sequences turned up only very rarely across donors. Some IMGT-functional V segments, including TRBV6-2 and TRBV6-3, could not be distinguished by the 87-base-pair reads and were therefore excluded. A cluster of highly shared sequence variants was judged likely to represent a technical artifact of the sequencing pipeline. The only immune exposure information available for the cohort was CMV serostatus. A further reported finding was that TCR beta sequences accurately predicted the HLA-A and HLA-B alleles for most subjects in the first cohort. Correlated functional status among segregating V segments might be attributable to linkage disequilibrium, but an unknown experimental factor could not be ruled out. Because counts were too low, roughly 18 rarely observed V segments, including chromosome 9 orphons, were left out of the earlier analysis of about 500 of the donors. The authors suggested that the approach could potentially be extended to other disease states and immunological phenotypes.

From its cysteine to its phenylalanine, the CDR3 spans 15 amino acids. The only DNA kept is the CDR3, 45 bases in frame from the first base. Ends trimmed: V by 8 bases, J by 3 bases; bases unmatched to a gene: 11. According to the germline V gene, CDR1 reads MNHEY and CDR2 reads SVGAGI. The cohort comprised several hundred healthy bone marrow donors. At the time of sampling, every cohort member was nominally healthy, though immune exposures that went unrecorded were likely present. The donor was CMV seropositive and was included in the group of about 290 seropositive cohort members. A peripheral blood sample was collected from each donor, and TCR beta sequencing was performed on peripheral blood mononuclear cells. Genomic DNA extraction from the blood cell samples was performed with the Qiagen DNeasy Blood Extraction Kit.

The receptor's source is a woman aged 55-70 years in good health and CMV-seropositive. Recombination joined TRBV6-5 with TRBJ2-3, with 7 bases matching TRBD1. The specimen sequenced was PBMCs. At the DNA level, the sequence is TGTGCCAGCGCAAAGCTGAACAGGGGAACAGATACGCAGTATTTT. This yields the protein CASAKLNRGTDTQYF.